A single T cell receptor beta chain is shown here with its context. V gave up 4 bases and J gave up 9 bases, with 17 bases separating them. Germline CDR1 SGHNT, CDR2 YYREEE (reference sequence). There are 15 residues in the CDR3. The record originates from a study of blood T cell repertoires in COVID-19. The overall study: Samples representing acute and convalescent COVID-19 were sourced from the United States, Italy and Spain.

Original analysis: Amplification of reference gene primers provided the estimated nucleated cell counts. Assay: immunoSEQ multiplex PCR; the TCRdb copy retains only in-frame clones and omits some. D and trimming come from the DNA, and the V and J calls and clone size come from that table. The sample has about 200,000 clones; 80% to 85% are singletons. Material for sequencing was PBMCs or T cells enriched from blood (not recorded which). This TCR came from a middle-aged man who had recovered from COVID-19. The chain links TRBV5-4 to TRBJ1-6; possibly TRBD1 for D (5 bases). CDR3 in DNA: TGTGCCAGCAGCCTGCCGCGGGACCTGGGTTCACCCCTCCACTTT. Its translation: CASSLPRDLGSPLHF.